This T cell receptor (beta chain) was identified in a study of T-cell memory formation after mild COVID-19. Study conclusions and caveats: Those CD4+ clones that contracted were mainly in CM and EM (CD8+ ones in EMRA).

CDR3 length equals 16 residues. Germline assignment: CDR1 MNHEY and CDR2 SVGAGI. V lost 2 bases and J 5 bases, leaving 18 bases between the germline ends. This clonotype was detected a few times. What it recognizes is unknown. 5'RACE, which relied on constant-segment primers, yielded TCR alpha and TCR beta cDNA libraries carrying sample barcodes and UMIs. TCRdb itself ran the 5' RACE reads through MiXCR, one entry per CDR3 protein. The data show around 340,000 distinct CDR3 sequences, with approximately 12% seen just once and around 21% held by the top ten. This chain connects TRBV6-5 to TRBJ1-2; D is ambiguous. The receptor was derived from a man younger than 35 who had mild COVID-19 (a few samples of this study predate the infection). Cell type and time point are not known. Material for sequencing was PBMCs or a T cell subset sorted from them (not recorded which). CDR3 nucleotides: TGTGCCAGCAGTTACCTCCGACCAAACTCCCCATATGGCTACACCTTC. This codes for CASSYLRPNSPYGYTF.